These 6 T cell receptor beta chains share one sample of origin, sequenced in a study of blood T cell repertoires in COVID-19. Assay: immunoSEQ multiplex PCR; the TCRdb copy retains only in-frame clones and omits some. The sample has roughly 100,000 clones; more than 90% are singletons. Material: peripheral blood. All receptors derive from a man younger than 35 with acute or convalescent COVID-19.

The gene calls are TRBV3-1 (or the pseudogene TRBV3-2) and TRBJ2-1, with 10 nucleotides matching TRBD2. Germline assignment: CDR1 LGHDT and CDR2 YNNKEL (reference sequence). This CDR3 has 16 residues. Trimming cost V 4 bases and J 7 bases; bases outside gene matches: 10. CDR3 amino acids: CASSPSSGGPWNEQFF. CDR3 coding DNA: TGTGCCAGCAGCCCCAGTAGCGGGGGGCCGTGGAATGAGCAGTTCTTC.

The genes are TRBV29-1 and TRBJ1-1; D is uncertain. Germline CDR1 SQVTM, CDR2 ANQGSEA. This CDR3 is built from 13 residues. The germline V and J ends were trimmed by 5 bases and 0 bases, with 10 bases remaining between them. CDR3 sequence: CSVRHAMNTEAFF. CDR3 sequence (DNA): TGCAGCGTTCGACACGCCATGAACACTGAAGCTTTCTTT.

The chain couples TRBV20-1 to TRBJ2-1; D may be TRBD2 (6 bases). CDR1 is DFQATT and CDR2 is SNEGSKA in the germline V gene (reference sequence). CDR3 length: 11 residues. Trimming left V 6 bases short and J 9 bases short, with 12 bases between. CDR3 sequence reads: CSAGGRGEQFF. CDR3 DNA sequence: TGCAGTGCGGGGGGTCGTGGTGAGCAGTTCTTC.

The chain has TRBV3-1 (or the pseudogene TRBV3-2) and TRBJ2-7; 14 bases fit TRBD2. V dropped 4 bases and J dropped 5; count of bases not matched to a gene: 10. The CDR3 is 17 amino acids. In germline, CDR1 is LGHDT, CDR2 YNNKEL (reference sequence). CDR3 in amino acids: CASSLPPGLAGVDEQYF. The CDR3 DNA reads TGTGCCAGCAGCCTCCCACCGGGACTAGCGGGAGTCGACGAGCAGTACTTC.

This chain connects TRBV24-1 to TRBJ2-3; 8 bases line up with TRBD2. The CDR3 sequence is 15 residues long. With V trimmed by 3 bases and J by 9 bases, 10 bases remained unmatched. Germline V gene sequence: CDR1 KGHDR, CDR2 SFDVKD. The CDR3 here is CATSDPREALGTQYF. In nucleotides, the CDR3 is TGTGCCACCAGTGATCCGCGGGAGGCCCTAGGGACGCAGTATTTT.

The genes are TRBV3-1 (or the pseudogene TRBV3-2) and TRBJ2-5, with 12 bases that match TRBD2. CDR1 is LGHDT, CDR2 YNNKEL, per germline (reference sequence). This CDR3 has 14 residues. Trimming at V came to 4 bases and at J to 5 bases, leaving 2 bases not matched to a gene. The CDR3 loop reads CASSRGTSGETQYF. CDR3 bases: TGTGCCAGCAGCCGCGGGACTAGCGGGGAGACCCAGTACTTC.